This TCR beta chain was identified during a study of shared clonotypes between healthy human individuals (dated by TCRdb to the early 2020s). Regarding the study in general: The cohort comprised a couple of women and three men aged 18 to 49 years. Per donor, three plates each were used for CD4 naive and CD4 memory, two for CD8 naive, and one for CD8 memory. To estimate repertoire size and how much clonotypes are shared between individuals, the study performed deep sequencing of blood TCR repertoires from roughly five healthy adults. To increase sequencing depth and limit assay-specific biases, TCR repertoire library preparation and sequencing were carried out by different laboratories using diverse techniques. Between about 0.8 and 9 billion PBMCs per donor were obtained by leukapheresis.

With respect to this clone: Its antigen is unknown. Within one base of it there is no much larger clone, and no base qualities were kept.

CD8 naive samples consisted of CD45RO-negative cells that were positively selected for CCR7, yielding a CD45RA+CCR7+ population without TemRA cells. Healthy HIV-negative adults with no recently reported acute infections or vaccinations were included as donors. Only Caucasian adults living in Nashville, Tennessee, USA were represented among the donors. Blood was obtained by leukapheresis, after which PBMCs were separated by Ficoll-Histopaque density gradient centrifugation and cryopreserved in liquid nitrogen vapor phase. Analytical flow cytometry was used to check the purity and quantity of every magnetically sorted T cell population. Genomic DNA was isolated from every sorted fraction and measured by UV absorbance on a Nanodrop 2000c. TCR CDR3 regions were amplified from genomic DNA by multiplex PCR using the deep immunoSEQ assay. Extracted genomic DNA from each cell subset was distributed evenly across all wells of several immunoSEQ 96-well plates, and each plate was treated as a replicate. For sorted subsets, 200 to 250 ng genomic DNA, equal to some 28,000 T cell genomes, was loaded into each replicate PCR. Purified libraries were quantified with a Qubit 3.0 fluorometer, sized on a Bioanalyzer 2100, and re-quantified with the KAPA Library Quantification kit. Every immunoSEQ 96-well plate was sequenced on a separate single-read 150-cycle Illumina NextSeq 550 flow cell. The original methods were these. The immunoSEQ output contained only junctional sequences without quality scores, so filtering could not match that applied to full-length reads. Sequences were annotated with PyIR, a Python wrapper for IgBLAST v1.9, using IMGT germline references to assign V/J genes and CDR3. Reads were removed for weak V/J assignments (E-value above 1e-6), missing CDR3, stop codons, out-of-frame junctions, or ambiguous translated residues. A V3J clonotype was defined by an identical inferred V gene, J gene, and CDR3 amino acid sequence. Percentage overlap between repertoires was computed as shared unique clonotypes divided by the size of the smaller repertoire. Three approaches were used to assess repertoire richness: RTK rarefaction, the Chao1 estimator, and Recon v2.1 estimates of unobserved clonotypes. For all TCRbeta clonotypes obtained by the gDNA method from four donors, generation probabilities were computed with OLGA. TCRdb provides this immuneACCESS table in a form limited to in-frame rearrangements. Some clones are lacking; in checked studies, under half of them reflect an unresolved V gene, and why the rest are absent is not known. V, J and clone size were drawn from that table, and D and trimming were deduced from the DNA. Recorded for this sample are roughly 550,000 clones; about 95% of them occurred a single time. The ten largest clones represent approximately 0.1% of the sample.

Study-wide conclusions, independent of this receptor: Around 5% of naive CD4, 3% to 4% of naive CD8, approximately 2% of memory CD4, and approximately 0.39% of memory CD8 clonotypes were shared across several donors. Because the study included a small number of donors, the genetic and exposure-history diversity represented was limited. Sampling was limited to blood, and TCR repertoires in tissue likely differ from TCR repertoires in blood. Compared with non-shared clonotypes, the clonotypes found in all four sorted-subset donors had higher generation probabilities. Even with the large sequencing depth, rarefaction of the sorted-subset datasets indicated that sequencing was incomplete. Pairwise subsampling indicated that sequencing depth was expected to affect the degree of clonotype sharing among donors. Naive subsets generally had larger estimated clonotype richness than memory subsets.

CDR1 and CDR2 are read off the germline V gene as MGHRA and YSYEKL. The CDR3 numbers 14 residues from cysteine through phenylalanine. Just the 42-base CDR3 DNA is kept, in frame starting at base 1. Germline trimming amounts to 4 bases on V and 6 bases on J, with 6 as the count of junction bases outside the gene matches. The receptor comes from a woman aged 25 to 39 in good health. The chain uses TRBV4-1 and TRBJ1-2, with 9 central nucleotides matching TRBD1. The sequenced material came from naive CD8+ T cells sorted from blood. Read against the paper, the sample's cell subset or site label means: CD45RA+CCR7+. The DNA sequence reads TGCGCCAGCAGCCTCCGGGACAGGGTCGATGGCTACACCTTC. Protein translation: CASSLRDRVDGYTF.